The 22 T cell receptor beta chains below come from one sample, sequenced in a study of OX40 agonist ivuxolimab in advanced cancers. Assay used: immunoSEQ multiplex PCR; TCRdb lists only in-frame clones, some missing. This repertoire shows around 50,000 clones, approximately 90% found once; its top ten account for around 30%. The source was CD4+ or CD8+ T cells sorted from blood, collected in a trial of the OX40 agonist ivuxolimab. The receptors shown here come from an adult with an advanced solid tumor such as melanoma, head and neck, liver or kidney cancer.

V usage is TRBV29-1 and J usage is TRBJ2-3, with D possibly being TRBD2 (7 bases). Trimming took off 7 bases at V and 3 bases at J, with 20 bases between the two ends. This CDR3 has 15 residues. In germline, CDR1 is SQVTM, CDR2 ANQGSEA. This CDR3 reads CSAEGGGLGTDTQYF. In nucleotides, the CDR3 is TGCAGCGCCGAGGGAGGGGGATTAGGGACAGATACGCAGTATTTT.

This chain links TRBV19 with TRBJ2-3; a possible D gene is TRBD2 (6 bases). Germline CDR1 reads LNHDA; CDR2 reads SQIVND (reference sequence). The CDR3 is 15 residues long. Trimming removed 5 bases at V and 2 bases at J, with 14 bases between. CDR3 sequence (DNA): TGTGCCAGTAGTGGAGGGGAGTTGTACACAGATACGCAGTATTTT. Translated: CASSGGELYTDTQYF. The variable domain in full, completed from reference TRBV19 and TRBJ2-3, reads DGGITQSPKYLFRKEGQNVTLSCEQNLNHDAMYWYRQDPGQGLRLIYYSQIVNDFQKGDIAEGYSVSREKKESFPLTVTSAQKNPTAFYLCASSGGELYTDTQYFGPGTRLTVL.

V is TRBV21-1 and J is TRBJ2-7; the D call of TRBD2 is as the table states it, not checked on the DNA. TRBV21-1 is a recognized pseudogene. The CDR3 consists of 15 residues. In DNA, the CDR3 is TGTGCCAGCAGCAAAGCATGTCTAGCGGGCTACGAGCAGTACTTC. This translates into CASSKACLAGYEQYF.

The chain recombines TRBV2 with TRBJ2-1; 8 bases match TRBD1. V lost 5 bases and J lost 9; bases outside the gene matches: 15. The CDR3 is 16 amino acids. The germline V gene has CDR1 SNHLY and CDR2 FYNNEI. CDR3: CASSKPTGARGGEQFF. CDR3 nucleotide sequence: TGTGCCAGCAGTAAACCGACAGGGGCCCGTGGAGGTGAGCAGTTCTTC.

CDR3 amino acids: CASSIPPGLAGVKTYEQYF. The CDR3 coding sequence is TGTGCCAGTAGTATACCACCGGGACTAGCGGGAGTTAAGACCTACGAGCAGTACTTC. The V and J genes are TRBV19 and TRBJ2-7; 14 bases line up with TRBD2. V lost 2 bases and J lost 2; bases outside the gene matches: 11. This CDR3 comprises 19 residues. Germline V gives CDR1 LNHDA, CDR2 SQIVND (reference sequence).

The chain links TRBV28 to TRBJ2-7, with unresolved D. This CDR3 has 14 residues. In germline, CDR1 is MDHEN, CDR2 SYDVKM. Trimming stripped 2 bases from V and 6 bases from J, with 14 bases between. CDR3 in DNA: TGTGCCAGCAGTTTAATTCAGACTTCCAGCGAGCAGTACTTC. Its protein is CASSLIQTSSEQYF.

This chain links TRBV28 with TRBJ1-5, with D hard to call. This CDR3 region has 14 residues. The V end lost 3 bases, the J end lost 0 bases, and 6 bases lay between the germline ends. Looked up from germline, CDR1 is MDHEN and CDR2 is SYDVKM. The CDR3 sequence: CASSLTYSNQPQHF. CDR3 DNA: TGTGCCAGCAGTTTGACATATAGCAATCAGCCCCAGCATTTT.

The chain has TRBV19 and TRBJ2-2, with no clear D. The germline V and J ends were trimmed by 3 bases and 4 bases, with 12 bases remaining between them. Looked up from germline, CDR1 is LNHDA and CDR2 is SQIVND (reference sequence). The CDR3 extends over 15 amino acids. In nucleotides, the CDR3 is TGTGCCAGTAGTATGAGTACCAGATCCACCGGGGAGCTGTTTTTT. It yields the protein CASSMSTRSTGELFF.

This clone has a handful of counts. The chain couples TRBV19 to TRBJ1-5; D call uncertain. The germline V gene has CDR1 LNHDA and CDR2 SQIVND (reference sequence). The CDR3 extends over 13 amino acids. The V end was cut by 7 bases, the J end by 2 bases, with 9 bases between. This CDR3 reads CASNNGGNQPQHF. CDR3 bases: TGTGCCAGTAATAACGGGGGCAATCAGCCCCAGCATTTT. The complete variable domain, with remaining parts taken from reference TRBV19 and TRBJ1-5, reads DGGITQSPKYLFRKEGQNVTLSCEQNLNHDAMYWYRQDPGQGLRLIYYSQIVNDFQKGDIAEGYSVSREKKESFPLTVTSAQKNPTAFYLCASNNGGNQPQHFGDGTRLSIL.

The V call is TRBV4-1, the J call TRBJ2-1, with D perhaps TRBD2 (6 bases). This CDR3 has 18 residues. In germline, CDR1 is MGHRA, CDR2 YSYEKL. V was shortened by 4 bases and J by 0 bases, with 19 bases between the two germline ends. The CDR3 spells CASSLRTGEESSYNEQFF. The CDR3 DNA sequence: TGCGCCAGCAGCCTCCGCACGGGGGAGGAGAGCTCCTACAATGAGCAGTTCTTC.

J is TRBJ1-6 and V is TRBV2; D not resolved. Germline V gene sequence: CDR1 SNHLY, CDR2 FYNNEI. V was clipped by 7 bases and J by 0 bases, with 19 bases between them. This CDR3 is 18 amino acids long. The DNA for the CDR3 is TGTGCCAGCACCGAAAATACGGCGAGGAGCTCCTATAATTCACCCCTCCACTTT. It codes for CASTENTARSSYNSPLHF.

This chain uses TRBV5-1 with TRBJ2-5; 11 bases line up with TRBD2. CDR1 is SGHRS, CDR2 YFSETQ, per germline. The CDR3 covers 16 residues. V lost 4 bases and J lost 2; bases outside the gene matches: 7. The CDR3 region has the DNA TGCGCCAGCAGCCCAGAGGGGACTAGCGGACAAGAGACCCAGTACTTC. Translated: CASSPEGTSGQETQYF.

This clone was observed a single time. The V and J genes are TRBV19 and TRBJ1-5; 7 nucleotides agree with TRBD1. CDR1 and CDR2 (germline): LNHDA, SQIVND (reference sequence). This CDR3 region has 14 residues. After removal of 7 bases from V and 2 bases from J, the junction contained 5 bases not matched to a gene. DNA of the CDR3: TGTGCCAGTAATGAGGGGGCCGGCAATCAGCCCCAGCATTTT. Translated: CASNEGAGNQPQHF.

This sequence joins TRBV5-5 and TRBJ2-2; no definite D call. V lost 2 bases and J lost 2, with 10 bases in between. Per germline, CDR1 SGHKS and CDR2 YYEKEE (reference sequence). The CDR3 is 15 amino acids. CDR3 region: CASSFGQRNTGELFF. For the CDR3, the DNA is TGTGCCAGCAGCTTCGGGCAGAGAAACACCGGGGAGCTGTTTTTT.

The CDR3 DNA follows: TGCGCCAGCAGCCAAGATCTCGGAAGGGGGGAAGACTATGGCTACACCTTC. Amino acids: CASSQDLGRGEDYGYTF. The V gene is TRBV4-1, the J gene TRBJ1-2; D is perhaps TRBD1 (6 bases). V lost 0 bases, J lost 3 bases, and 17 bases lay in between. Germline assignment: CDR1 MGHRA and CDR2 YSYEKL. This CDR3 has 17 amino acids.

This clone was counted a single time. This rearrangement joins TRBV5-1 to TRBJ1-3; unclear D gene. Matching the DNA end better, TRBJ2-2 makes the J call doubtful. The CDR3 runs to 13 residues. CDR1 is SGHRS, CDR2 YFSETQ, per germline. In DNA, the CDR3 is TGCGCCAGCGGCCCCGAGAACACCGGGGAGCTGTTTTTT. It encodes CASGPENTGELFF.

This rearrangement joins TRBV4-1 to TRBJ2-7, with TRBD2 matching 8 bases. Germline V gene lookup returns CDR1 MGHRA and CDR2 YSYEKL. Trimming removed 3 bases from V and 3 bases from J; junction bases left unmatched: 7. This CDR3 spans 15 amino acids. The DNA for the CDR3 is TGCGCCAGCAGCCACACCGGGGGGGCTAACTACGAGCAGTACTTC. Translation gives CASSHTGGANYEQYF.

This clone was seen a single time. This chain joins TRBV2 and TRBJ2-1; D call uncertain. The CDR3 has 15 amino acids. Germline V gene sequence: CDR1 SNHLY, CDR2 FYNNEI. V dropped 1 base and J dropped 0 bases, with 7 bases sitting between them. The CDR3 reads CASSEGHSSYNEQFF. The CDR3 DNA is TGTGCCAGCAGTGAAGGCCACAGCTCCTACAATGAGCAGTTCTTC. Full variable domain (missing parts from reference TRBV2 and TRBJ2-1): EPEVTQTPSHQVTQMGQEVILRCVPISNHLYFYWYRQILGQKVEFLVSFYNNEISEKSEIFDDQFSVERPDGSNFTLKIRSTKLEDSAMYFCASSEGHSSYNEQFFGPGTRLTVL.

The rearrangement links TRBV5-6 to TRBJ2-2, with 11 positions matching TRBD1. Trimming cost V 3 bases and J 4 bases; bases outside gene matches: 14. CDR3 length: 19 residues. Germline-derived CDR1 and CDR2 are SGHDT and YYEEEE. CDR3 sequence reads: CASSSGPGTGGWSTGELFF. CDR3 nucleotides: TGTGCCAGCAGCTCGGGCCCCGGGACAGGGGGGTGGAGCACCGGGGAGCTGTTTTTT. The whole variable domain, remainder taken from reference TRBV5-6 and TRBJ2-2, is DAGVTQSPTHLIKTRGQQVTLRCSPKSGHDTVSWYQQALGQGPQFIFQYYEEEERQRGNFPDRFSGHQFPNYSSELNVNALLLGDSALYLCASSSGPGTGGWSTGELFFGEGSRLTVL.

The rearrangement joins TRBV29-1 to TRBJ1-2; 8 nucleotides line up with TRBD1. Germline CDR1 SQVTM, CDR2 ANQGSEA. The CDR3 spans 13 residues. The junction had 8 bases not matched to a gene; V was cut back by 5 bases and J by 6 bases. The CDR3 bases are TGCAGCGTTCACCAGACAGGGGCTAATGGCTACACCTTC. This gives the protein CSVHQTGANGYTF.

The chain couples TRBV7-8 to TRBJ2-5, with 11 bases identical to TRBD2. Unmatched junction bases numbered 11, after V lost 6 bases and J lost 2 bases. The germline CDR1 and CDR2 sequences are SGHVS and FQNEAQ. The CDR3 consists of 17 residues. The CDR3 DNA follows: TGTGCCAGCAGACTCCTTGCGGGACTAGCGGATCAAGAGACCCAGTACTTC. Its translation: CASRLLAGLADQETQYF.

The CDR3 is CASSLAPDTQYF. The CDR3 DNA reads TGTGCCAGCAGCTTAGCCCCAGATACGCAGTATTTT. The genes are TRBV7-9 and TRBJ2-3; D ambiguous. The germline gives CDR1 SEHNR, CDR2 FQNEAQ (reference sequence). The CDR3 length is 12 residues. Trimming cost V 0 bases and J 4 bases, with 2 bases left between them.